The present T cell receptor (beta chain) was sequenced within a study of cytomegalovirus exposure and HLA in healthy donors. Comments on this clone: Its cognate antigen is unknown.

Trimming removed 0 bases from V and 5 bases from J, with 10 bases in between. The germline V gene encodes CDR1 SGHTA and CDR2 FQGNSA. The CDR3 loop spans 15 amino acids. Overall study results and limits: According to an earlier analysis, most TCR beta V segments yielded productive rearrangements about 87% or about 30% of the time. A later analysis found most CMV-associated TCR beta chains apparently HLA-restricted. The authors reported that TCR beta sequences could predict HLA-A and HLA-B alleles. These predictions were accurate for most subjects in the first cohort. Clonal expansion was found to be greater in HLA-associated TCR beta chains than in equally common others in a later analysis.

In the PCR, 60 Vbeta and 13 Jbeta primers were used. Clones were sequenced by immunoSEQ multiplex PCR, and TCRdb holds only the in-frame ones, with some missing. The sample contains under 200,000 clones, over 65% of which appear only once. The sequence was collected from a woman aged 25 to 39 in good health and CMV-seronegative. The sample taken for sequencing was PBMCs. The V and J genes are TRBV7-2 and TRBJ1-4, with D perhaps TRBD1 (6 bases). The CDR3 sequence: CASSLAGHQNEKLFF. CDR3 bases: TGTGCCAGCAGCTTAGCGGGACATCAAAATGAAAAACTGTTTTTT.